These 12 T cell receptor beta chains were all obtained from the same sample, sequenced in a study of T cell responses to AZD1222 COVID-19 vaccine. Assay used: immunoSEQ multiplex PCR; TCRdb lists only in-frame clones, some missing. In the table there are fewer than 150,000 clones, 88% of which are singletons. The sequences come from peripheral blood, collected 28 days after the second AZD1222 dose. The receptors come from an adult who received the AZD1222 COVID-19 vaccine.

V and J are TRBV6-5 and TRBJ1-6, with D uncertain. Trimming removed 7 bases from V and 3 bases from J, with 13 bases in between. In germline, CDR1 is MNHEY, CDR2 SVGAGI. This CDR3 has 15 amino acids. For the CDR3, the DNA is TGTGCCAGCACCCTCCGTTTTGGCTATAATTCACCCCTCCACTTT. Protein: CASTLRFGYNSPLHF.

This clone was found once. In nucleotides, the CDR3 is TGTGCCAGTAGTATTGACTCAATTCCCCACTCTGGAAACACCATATATTTT. Residues: CASSIDSIPHSGNTIYF. V usage is TRBV19 and J usage is TRBJ1-3, with D uncertain. The CDR3 is 17 amino acids. Trimming removed 3 bases at V and 0 bases at J, with 15 bases between. Looked up from germline, CDR1 is LNHDA and CDR2 is SQIVND (reference sequence).

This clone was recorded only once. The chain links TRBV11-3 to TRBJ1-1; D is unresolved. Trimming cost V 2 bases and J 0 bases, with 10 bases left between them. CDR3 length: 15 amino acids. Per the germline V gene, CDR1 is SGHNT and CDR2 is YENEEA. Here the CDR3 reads CASSLRSTVNTEAFF. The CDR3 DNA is TGTGCCAGCAGCTTAAGGTCAACAGTGAACACTGAAGCTTTCTTT. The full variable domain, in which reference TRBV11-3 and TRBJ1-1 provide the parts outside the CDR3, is EAGVVQSPRYKIIEKKQPVAFWCNPISGHNTLYWYLQNLGQGPELLIRYENEEAVDDSQLPKDRFSAERLKGVDSTLKIQPAELGDSAVYLCASSLRSTVNTEAFFGQGTRLTVV.

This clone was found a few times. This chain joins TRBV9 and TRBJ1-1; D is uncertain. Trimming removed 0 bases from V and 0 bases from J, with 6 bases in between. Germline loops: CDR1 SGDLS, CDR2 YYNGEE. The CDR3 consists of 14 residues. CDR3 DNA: TGTGCCAGCAGCGTAGATGCGGTGAACACTGAAGCTTTCTTT. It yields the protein CASSVDAVNTEAFF. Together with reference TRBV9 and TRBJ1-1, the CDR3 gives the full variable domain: DSGVTQTPKHLITATGQRVTLRCSPRSGDLSVYWYQQSLDQGLQFLIQYYNGEERAKGNILERFSAQQFPDLHSELNLSSLELGDSALYFCASSVDAVNTEAFFGQGTRLTVV.

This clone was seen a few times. CDR3: CASSFMGLGTGEKLFF. The CDR3 bases are TGCGCCAGCAGCTTCATGGGACTGGGTACGGGGGAAAAACTGTTTTTT. The rearrangement uses TRBV5-1 and TRBJ1-4, with D possibly being TRBD1 (5 bases). Germline loops: CDR1 SGHRS, CDR2 YFSETQ. This CDR3 is built from 16 residues. Trimming removed 2 bases at V and 8 bases at J, with 19 bases between. Full variable domain (rest looked up from reference TRBV5-1 and TRBJ1-4): KAGVTQTPRYLIKTRGQQVTLSCSPISGHRSVSWYQQTPGQGLQFLFEYFSETQRNKGNFPGRFSGRQFSNSRSEMNVSTLELGDSALYLCASSFMGLGTGEKLFFGSGTQLSVL.

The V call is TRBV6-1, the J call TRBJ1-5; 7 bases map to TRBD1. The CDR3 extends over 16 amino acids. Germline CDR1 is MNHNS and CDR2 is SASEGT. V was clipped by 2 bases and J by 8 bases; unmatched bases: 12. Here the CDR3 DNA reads TGTGCCAGCAGTGAATCCCGGGACAGAGGTTTGGAGCCCCAGCATTTT. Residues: CASSESRDRGLEPQHF.

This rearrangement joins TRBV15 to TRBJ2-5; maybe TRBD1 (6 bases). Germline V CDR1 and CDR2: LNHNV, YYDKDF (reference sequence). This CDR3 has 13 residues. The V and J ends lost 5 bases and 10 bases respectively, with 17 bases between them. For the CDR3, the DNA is TGTGCCACCAGCCCAACGGACAGCCGGGTCCAGTACTTC. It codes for CATSPTDSRVQYF.

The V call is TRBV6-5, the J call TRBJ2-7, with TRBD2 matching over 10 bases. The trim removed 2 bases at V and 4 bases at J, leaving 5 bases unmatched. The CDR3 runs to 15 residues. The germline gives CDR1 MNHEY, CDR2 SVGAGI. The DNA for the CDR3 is TGTGCCAGCAGTTACGGGGGTAGCGGGAGGTACGAGCAGTACTTC. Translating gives CASSYGGSGRYEQYF.

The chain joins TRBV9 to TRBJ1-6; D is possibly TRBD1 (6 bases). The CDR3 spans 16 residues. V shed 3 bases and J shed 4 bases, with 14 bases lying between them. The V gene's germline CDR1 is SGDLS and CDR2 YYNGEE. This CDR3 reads CASSARGTPYNSPLHF. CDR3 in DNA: TGTGCCAGCAGCGCCCGAGGGACACCTTATAATTCACCCCTCCACTTT.

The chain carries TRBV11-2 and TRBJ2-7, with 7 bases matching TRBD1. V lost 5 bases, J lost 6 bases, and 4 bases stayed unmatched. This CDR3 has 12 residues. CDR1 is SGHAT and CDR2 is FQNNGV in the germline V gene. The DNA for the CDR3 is TGTGCCAGCAGCCCGACAGGGTTCGAGCAGTACTTC. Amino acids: CASSPTGFEQYF.

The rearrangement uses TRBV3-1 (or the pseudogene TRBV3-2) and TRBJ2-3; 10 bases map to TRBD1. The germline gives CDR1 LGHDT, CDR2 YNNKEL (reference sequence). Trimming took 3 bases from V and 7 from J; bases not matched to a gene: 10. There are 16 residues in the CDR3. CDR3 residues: CASSQFETGGRNTQYF. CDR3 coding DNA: TGTGCCAGCAGCCAGTTCGAGACAGGGGGCAGGAATACGCAGTATTTT.

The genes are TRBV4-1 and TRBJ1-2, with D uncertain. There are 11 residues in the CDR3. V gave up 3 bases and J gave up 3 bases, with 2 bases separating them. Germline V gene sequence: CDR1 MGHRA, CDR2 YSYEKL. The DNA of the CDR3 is TGCGCCAGCAGCCAGGACTATGGCTACACCTTC. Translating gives CASSQDYGYTF.